The present entry profiles one TCR beta chain with its context. Its antigen is unidentified. The data stem from a study of OX40 agonist ivuxolimab in advanced cancers. Study observations and caveats: Averaged across samples, CD8+ T cells carried more expanded clones than CD4+ did.

Profiled with immunoSEQ multiplex PCR; TCRdb holds only in-frame clones, not every one. The sample shows tens of thousands of clones, roughly 86% of them seen only once. Any history of autoimmune disease or systemic immunosuppression disqualified patients. This sequence was found in an adult with an advanced solid tumor such as melanoma, head and neck, liver or kidney cancer. Sequenced here: CD4+ or CD8+ T cells sorted from blood, sampled in a trial of the OX40 agonist ivuxolimab.

Here the CDR3 DNA reads TGTGCCAGCAGTGCCGGCGGGGTCTCTGGAAACACCATATATTTT. Protein: CASSAGGVSGNTIYF. The chain links TRBV2 to TRBJ1-3, with D unclear. This CDR3 is 15 amino acids long. The V gene's germline CDR1 is SNHLY and CDR2 FYNNEI. V was shortened by 4 bases and J by 0 bases, with 10 bases between the two germline ends.